The TCR beta chain described here comes from a study of neurological immune-mediated disorders. Whole-study results and caveats: The repertoires of 18 of 34 multiple sclerosis patients fell into one related-CDR3 cluster (a possible signature) under phylogenetic grouping.

Trimming pared 0 bases from V and 5 bases from J, leaving 16 bases between. The germline CDR1 and CDR2 sequences are ENHRY and SYGVKD. This CDR3 region has 16 residues. At least ten counts were recorded for this clonotype. Its antigen is still unknown. TCRdb independently ran MiXCR on the 5' RACE reads; one entry per CDR3 protein. This sample has 80,000 to 95,000 distinct CDR3 sequences, with under 4.5% found just once. The sample was PBMCs. The receptor's source is a woman aged 50 to 60 with multiple sclerosis. The chain is built from TRBV10-3 and TRBJ2-5, with TRBD2 as a possible D gene (6 bases). CDR3 region: CAISESRREQRETQYF. The CDR3, as DNA: TGTGCCATCAGTGAGTCTCGGCGGGAACAACGGGAGACCCAGTACTTC.